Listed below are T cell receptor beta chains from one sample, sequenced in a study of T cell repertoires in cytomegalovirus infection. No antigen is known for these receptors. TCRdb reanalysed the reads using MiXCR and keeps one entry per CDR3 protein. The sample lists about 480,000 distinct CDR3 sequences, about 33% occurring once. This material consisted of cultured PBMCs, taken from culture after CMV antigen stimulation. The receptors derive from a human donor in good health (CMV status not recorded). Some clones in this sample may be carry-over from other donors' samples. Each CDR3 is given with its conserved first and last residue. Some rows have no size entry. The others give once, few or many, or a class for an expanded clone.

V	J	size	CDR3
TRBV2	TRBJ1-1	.	CASRPTENTEAFF
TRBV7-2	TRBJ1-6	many	CASSLGVGQGSSPLHF
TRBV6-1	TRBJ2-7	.	CASSVSPKYEQYF
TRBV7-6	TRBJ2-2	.	CASSLPTGSGELFF
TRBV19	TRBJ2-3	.	CASSPGLAITGDTQYF
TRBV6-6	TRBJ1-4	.	CASSYFGTRPGEKLFF
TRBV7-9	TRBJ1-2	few	CASSPQTDYGYTF
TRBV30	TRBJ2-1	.	CAWSVFLSRRETPSNEQFF
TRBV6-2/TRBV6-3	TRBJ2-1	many	CASSQRGDNEQFF
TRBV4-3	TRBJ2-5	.	CASSQADRGRETQYF
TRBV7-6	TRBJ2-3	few	CASSLEASGMGGTQYF
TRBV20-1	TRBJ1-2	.	CSASQAALFDYGYTF
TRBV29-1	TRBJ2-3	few	CSVEVLAGVVDTQYF
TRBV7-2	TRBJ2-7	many	CASSITGQKAYEQYF
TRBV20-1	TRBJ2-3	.	CSARTSGRATDTQYF
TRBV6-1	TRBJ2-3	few	CASIRQEWSTDTQYF
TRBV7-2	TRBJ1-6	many	CASSFRRDSNSPLHF
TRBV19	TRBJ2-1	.	CASSATVSSYNEQFF
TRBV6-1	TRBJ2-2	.	CASTRLAGHTGELFF
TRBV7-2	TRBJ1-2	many	CASSLDRGANYGYTF
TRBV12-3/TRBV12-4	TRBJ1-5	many	CASSSGQGANQPQHF
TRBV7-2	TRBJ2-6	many	CASSSSPRDRLSGANVLTF
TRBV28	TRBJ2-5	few	CASSPLTSGQETQYF
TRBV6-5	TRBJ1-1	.	CASSSLGTVSRGPEAFF
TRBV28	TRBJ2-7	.	CASSFFGVPSEQYF
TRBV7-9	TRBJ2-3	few	CASSPTGTVTDTQYF